This T cell receptor (beta chain) was identified during a study of blood T cell repertoires in COVID-19. On the study more broadly: From T cells, B-cell-depleted T cells, or PBMCs came the material, which was cDNA or gDNA.

Trimming removed 5 bases from V and 4 bases from J, with 20 bases in between. This CDR3 is 16 amino acids long. Looked up from germline, CDR1 is LNHDA and CDR2 is SQIVND (reference sequence). Sequencing was performed with immunoSEQ multiplex PCR; in TCRdb, only in-frame clones are kept and a portion is missing. The data contain about 140,000 clones, approximately 84% of them seen just once; the ten biggest clones take up 4.5% to 7%. The sample holds a few counts of this clone. The specimen sequenced was PBMCs or T cells enriched from blood (not recorded which). This rearrangement joins TRBV19 to TRBJ1-2; no firm D call. The source is a man in his forties with acute COVID-19. The CDR3 nucleotides are TGTGCCAGTAGTCTACAATACAGACCGACAACCTATGGCTACACCTTC. It translates to CASSLQYRPTTYGYTF.